This T cell receptor beta chain is from a study of metastatic and nonmetastatic thyroid tumors. TCRdb ran MiXCR on the PCR reads. The data show some 26,000 clones, 20% to 25% seen once. There are 12 residues in the CDR3. CDR1 and CDR2 (germline): DFQATT, SNEGSKA (reference sequence). V lost 5 bases and J lost 1, with 8 bases in between. No patient had received any treatment before thyroid surgery. Sequenced input: adjacent normal tissue. This chain links TRBV20-1 with TRBJ1-2; D not resolved. This receptor was identified in a female donor with papillary thyroid cancer or a benign thyroid nodule (not recorded which). Some clones in this sample may be carry-over from other donors' samples. The CDR3 here is CSADGVNYGYTF. CDR3 nucleotide sequence: TGCAGTGCTGACGGGGTTAACTATGGCTACACCTTC.